Presented here are 2 T cell receptor beta chains from one specimen sequenced in a study of cytomegalovirus exposure and HLA in healthy donors. The PCR was carried out with 60 Vbeta primers and 13 Jbeta primers. Using immunoSEQ multiplex PCR, the repertoire was profiled, and TCRdb retains in-frame clones only, with some absent. The top ten clones hold 1.5% to 2% of a sample with approximately 210,000 clones, about four fifths of them seen once. Sequencing used PBMCs. The receptor set was obtained from a woman between 45 and 65 years old in good health and CMV-seronegative.

V gene TRBV7-2 combines with J gene TRBJ1-2, with 7 bases that match TRBD1. The CDR3 runs to 13 residues. V shed 4 bases and J 2 bases; nucleotides not matched to a gene: 1. CDR1 and CDR2 (germline): SGHTA, FQGNSA. The CDR3, as DNA: TGTGCCAGCAGCTGGGACAGAAACTATGGCTACACCTTC. As protein: CASSWDRNYGYTF.

The J gene is TRBJ1-2, the V gene TRBV18; 7 bases agree with TRBD1. The V and J ends lost 3 bases and 5 bases, in that order; junction bases with no gene match: 9. From germline, CDR1 is KGHSH and CDR2 LQKENI. The CDR3 runs to 15 residues. The CDR3 sequence: CASSPGPQGGYGYTF. In DNA, the CDR3 is TGTGCCAGCTCACCCGGGCCTCAGGGGGGATATGGCTACACCTTC.